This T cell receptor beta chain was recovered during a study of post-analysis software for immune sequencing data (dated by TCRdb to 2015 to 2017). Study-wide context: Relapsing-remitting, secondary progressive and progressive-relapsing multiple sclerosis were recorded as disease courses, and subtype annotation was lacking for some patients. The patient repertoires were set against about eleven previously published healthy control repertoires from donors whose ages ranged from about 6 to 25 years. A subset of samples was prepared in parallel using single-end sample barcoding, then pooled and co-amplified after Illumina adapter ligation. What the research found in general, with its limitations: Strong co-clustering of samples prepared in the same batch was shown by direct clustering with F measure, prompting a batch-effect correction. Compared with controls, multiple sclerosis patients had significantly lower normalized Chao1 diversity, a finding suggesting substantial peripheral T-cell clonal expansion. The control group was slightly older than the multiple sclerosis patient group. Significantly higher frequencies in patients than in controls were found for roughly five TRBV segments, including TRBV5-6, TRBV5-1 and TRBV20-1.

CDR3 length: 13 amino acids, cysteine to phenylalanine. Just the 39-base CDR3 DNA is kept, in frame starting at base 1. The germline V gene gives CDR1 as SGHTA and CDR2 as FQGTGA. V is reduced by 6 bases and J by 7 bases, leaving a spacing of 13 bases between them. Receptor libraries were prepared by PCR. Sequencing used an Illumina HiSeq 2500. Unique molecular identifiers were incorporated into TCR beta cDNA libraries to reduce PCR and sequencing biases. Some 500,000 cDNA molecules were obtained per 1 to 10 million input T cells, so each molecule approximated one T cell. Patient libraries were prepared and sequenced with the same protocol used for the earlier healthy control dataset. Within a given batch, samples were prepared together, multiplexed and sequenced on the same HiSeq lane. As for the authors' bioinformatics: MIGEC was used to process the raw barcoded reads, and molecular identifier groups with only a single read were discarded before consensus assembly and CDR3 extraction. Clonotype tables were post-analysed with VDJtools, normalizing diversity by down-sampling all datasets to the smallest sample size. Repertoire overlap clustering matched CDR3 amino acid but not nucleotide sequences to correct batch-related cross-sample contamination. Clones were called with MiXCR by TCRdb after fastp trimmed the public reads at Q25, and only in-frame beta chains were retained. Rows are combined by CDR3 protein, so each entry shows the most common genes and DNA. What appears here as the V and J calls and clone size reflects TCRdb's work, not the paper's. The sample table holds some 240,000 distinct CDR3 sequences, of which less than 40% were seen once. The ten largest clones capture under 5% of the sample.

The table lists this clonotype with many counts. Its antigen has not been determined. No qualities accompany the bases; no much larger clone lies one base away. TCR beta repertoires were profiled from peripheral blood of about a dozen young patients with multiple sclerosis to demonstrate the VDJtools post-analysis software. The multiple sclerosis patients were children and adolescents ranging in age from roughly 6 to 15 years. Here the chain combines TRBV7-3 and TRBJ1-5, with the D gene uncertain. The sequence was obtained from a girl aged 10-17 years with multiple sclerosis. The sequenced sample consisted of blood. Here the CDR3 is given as CASSPDITQPQHF. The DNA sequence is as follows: TGTGCCAGCAGTCCAGACATCACCCAGCCCCAGCATTTT. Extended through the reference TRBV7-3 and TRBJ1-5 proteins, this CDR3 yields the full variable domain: GAGVSQTPSNKVTEKGKYVELRCDPISGHTALYWYRQSLGQGPEFLIYFQGTGAADDSGLPNDRFFAVRPEGSVSTLKIQRTERGDSAVYLCASSPDITQPQHFGDGTRLSIL.